A single sample gave rise to the 30 T cell receptor beta chains below, sequenced in a study of early T cells in non-severe SARS-CoV-2 infection. Using its own MiXCR run on the 5' RACE reads, TCRdb lists one record per CDR3 protein. This sample carries 50,000 to 70,000 distinct CDR3 sequences, around 9.3% of them seen once, and the ten largest clones take 17%. Sequenced input: whole blood. The receptor set was obtained from an adult who was a healthcare worker with PCR-confirmed SARS-CoV-2 infection or an uninfected control (not recorded which).

This clonotype was counted ten times or more. The genes are TRBV18 and TRBJ2-4; the D call may be TRBD1 or TRBD2 (5 bases each). Germline V gene lookup returns CDR1 KGHSH and CDR2 LQKENI. The CDR3 is 15 residues long. Trimming left V 0 bases short and J 5 bases short, with 11 bases between. In DNA, the CDR3 is TGTGCCAGCTCACCACCGGTGTCGGGGCAAAACATTCAGTACTTC. Translated, it gives CASSPPVSGQNIQYF.

The table lists this clonotype with many counts. This chain connects TRBV7-9 to TRBJ2-1; tentatively, D is TRBD2 (6 bases). The CDR3 sequence is 15 residues long. V lost 5 bases and J 5 bases, leaving 16 bases between the germline ends. From germline, CDR1 is SEHNR and CDR2 FQNEAQ (reference sequence). The chain's CDR3 is CASSLRDFVDNEQFF. CDR3 coding DNA: TGTGCCAGCAGCCTTCGGGACTTCGTCGACAATGAGCAGTTCTTC.

In this sample, this clonotype turned up many times. V and J are TRBV6-5 and TRBJ1-4; D is undetermined. This CDR3 contains 11 residues. V gave up 2 bases and J gave up 7 bases, with 2 bases separating them. CDR1 MNHEY and CDR2 SVGAGI come from the germline V gene. The CDR3 reads CASSYGEKLFF. Written as DNA, the CDR3 is TGTGCCAGCAGTTACGGTGAAAAACTGTTTTTT.

CDR3 sequence reads: CASSFSGRALIFNEQFF. The CDR3 DNA sequence: TGTGCCAGCAGTTTTAGCGGGAGGGCCTTAATTTTCAATGAGCAGTTCTTC. V usage is TRBV27 and J usage is TRBJ2-1; 11 nucleotides match TRBD2. The V gene's germline CDR1 is MNHEY and CDR2 SMNVEV (reference sequence). This CDR3 is built from 17 residues. With 3 bases clipped from V and 6 bases from J, the junction kept 10 bases outside the gene matches.

In this sample, this clonotype turned up many times. J is TRBJ2-7 and V is TRBV6-2 or TRBV6-3; TRBD2 might be the D (6 bases). This CDR3 has 14 amino acids. V lost 5 bases to trimming and J lost 3 bases, with 14 bases between them. Germline V gene lookup returns CDR1 MNHEY and CDR2 SVGEGT. CDR3 coding DNA: TGTGCCAGCAGTCCGTGGGACTTTCTCTACGAGCAGTACTTC. Protein product: CASSPWDFLYEQYF.

The sample holds a few counts of this clonotype. The CDR3 sequence: CASSLESGEQYF. Written as DNA, the CDR3 is TGTGCCAGCAGTTTAGAGAGTGGAGAGCAGTACTTC. J is TRBJ2-7 and V is TRBV28; D remains unclear. This CDR3 has 12 residues. Germline CDR1 MDHEN, CDR2 SYDVKM. Trimming removed 2 bases from V and 7 bases from J, with 9 bases in between.

The chain combines TRBV28 with TRBJ1-2; D not certain. V lost 3 bases and J lost 4, with 3 bases in between. CDR1 is MDHEN and CDR2 is SYDVKM in the germline V gene. The CDR3 length is 11 residues. The CDR3 reads CASSLSYGYTF. The CDR3 region has the DNA TGTGCCAGCAGTTTGAGCTATGGCTACACCTTC.

This CDR3 reads CASRNEPGTGYTDTQYF. The CDR3 nucleotides are TGTGCCAGCCGGAACGAGCCTGGGACAGGGTATACAGATACGCAGTATTTT. V gene TRBV7-9 combines with J gene TRBJ2-3; 9 bases line up with TRBD1. Germline CDR1 and CDR2: SEHNR and FQNEAQ (reference sequence). This CDR3 spans 17 amino acids. V shed 8 bases, J shed 3 bases, and the junction held 15 bases outside the gene matches.

This clonotype has only a few counts. V usage is TRBV7-3 and J usage is TRBJ2-1, with D tentatively TRBD2 (6 bases). Germline values: CDR1 SGHTA, CDR2 FQGTGA. The CDR3 consists of 12 residues. V lost 2 bases and J lost 16, with 15 bases in between. As DNA, the CDR3 is TGTGCCAGCAGCTTAGGTGGGCGGGAAAGATTCTTC. It specifies CASSLGGRERFF.

There are a few counts of this clonotype. The genes are TRBV5-1 and TRBJ2-5; possible D gene TRBD2, 5 bases. Between the trimmed V and J ends, which lost 7 bases and 3 bases, there was a span of 16 bases. This CDR3 is built from 14 residues. Germline CDR1 and CDR2: SGHRS and YFSETQ. CDR3 coding DNA: TGCGCCAGCGGGCGAGGGTTATTCGAAGAGACCCAGTACTTC. It codes for CASGRGLFEETQYF.

This clonotype was detected ten times or more. This chain uses TRBV10-2 with TRBJ1-5; D not certain. The germline V gene has CDR1 WSHSY and CDR2 SAAADI. This CDR3 comprises 18 residues. Trimming cost V 6 bases and J 0 bases, with 21 bases left between them. CDR3: CASSPGPAPGFSNQPQHF. CDR3 nucleotides: TGCGCCAGCAGCCCCGGACCCGCCCCGGGATTTAGCAATCAGCCCCAGCATTTT.

V and J are TRBV7-6 and TRBJ2-1, with a possible D match to TRBD2 (5 bases). Trimming shortened V by 3 bases and J by 9 bases, and 24 bases separated the two germline ends. The CDR3 length is 17 residues. Germline CDR1 reads SGHVS; CDR2 reads FNYEAQ. CDR3 amino acids: CASSFLTKQLVFLEQFF. In DNA form, the CDR3 reads TGTGCCAGCAGCTTTCTTACCAAGCAACTAGTGTTCCTTGAGCAGTTCTTC.

The chain couples TRBV5-1 to TRBJ2-2; TRBD2 aligns across 13 bases. Trimming at V came to 3 bases and at J to 6 bases, leaving 8 bases not matched to a gene. Looked up from germline, CDR1 is SGHRS and CDR2 is YFSETQ. This CDR3 is built from 17 residues. For the CDR3, the DNA is TGCGCCAGCAGCTACGGACTAGCGGGAGCAGGGGCCGGGGAGCTGTTTTTT. The encoded protein is CASSYGLAGAGAGELFF.

The sample holds many counts of this clonotype. The rearrangement joins TRBV10-3 to TRBJ1-5, with no clear D. The length of the CDR3 is 13 residues. V dropped 0 bases and J dropped 6 bases, with 6 bases sitting between them. Germline lookup yields CDR1 ENHRY and CDR2 SYGVKD. The CDR3 DNA sequence: TGTGCCATCAGTGAGTCGAGTCGTCAGCCCCAGCATTTT. This gives the protein CAISESSRQPQHF.

In this sample, this clonotype turned up many times. The genes are TRBV7-9 and TRBJ1-1; 7 nucleotides agree with TRBD1. CDR1 is SEHNR, CDR2 FQNEAQ, per germline (reference sequence). Trimming cost V 5 bases and J 7 bases; bases outside gene matches: 4. The CDR3 length is 12 residues. The CDR3 DNA reads TGTGCCAGCAGCATTGACAGGGATGAAGCTTTCTTT. This encodes CASSIDRDEAFF. Full variable domain (missing parts from reference TRBV7-9 and TRBJ1-1): DTGVSQNPRHKITKRGQNVTFRCDPISEHNRLYWYRQTLGQGPEFLTYFQNEAQLEKSRLLSDRFSAERPKGSFSTLEIQRTEQGDSAMYLCASSIDRDEAFFGQGTRLTVV.

The chain combines TRBV7-9 with TRBJ2-1; TRBD1 aligns across 10 bases. Germline V gene lookup returns CDR1 SEHNR and CDR2 FQNEAQ (reference sequence). V shed 7 bases and J 8 bases; nucleotides not matched to a gene: 11. The CDR3 consists of 15 residues. As DNA, the CDR3 is TGTGCCAGCACCAACGGACAGGGGGGGTTAGATGAGCAGTTCTTC. This encodes CASTNGQGGLDEQFF.

This clonotype showed up just a few times. CDR3 protein: CASLTSGGSVTQYF. The CDR3 nucleotides are TGCGCCAGCCTAACTAGCGGGGGTTCCGTTACGCAGTATTTT. The chain combines TRBV10-2 with TRBJ2-3, with 11 bases identical to TRBD2. V lost 8 bases to trimming and J lost 8 bases; unmatched junction nucleotides: 9. Looked up from germline, CDR1 is WSHSY and CDR2 is SAAADI. The CDR3 covers 14 residues.

The table lists this clonotype with many counts. The chain has TRBV20-1 and TRBJ2-7; D is undetermined. This CDR3 comprises 13 residues. CDR1 and CDR2 from the germline V gene are DFQATT and SNEGSKA (reference sequence). Trimming stripped 7 bases from V and 5 bases from J, with 18 bases between. The CDR3 loop reads CSGKRAGRDEQYF. The CDR3 DNA follows: TGCAGTGGCAAAAGGGCAGGACGGGACGAGCAGTACTTC.

This clonotype was observed at least ten times. CDR3 sequence (DNA): TGTGCCAGCAGTTTAAGCACTGAAGCTTTCTTT. Protein: CASSLSTEAFF. V is TRBV28 and J is TRBJ1-1; no reliable D call. Per the germline V gene, CDR1 is MDHEN and CDR2 is SYDVKM. This CDR3 spans 11 amino acids. Trimming left V 2 bases short and J 4 bases short, with 2 bases between.

The rearrangement links TRBV12-3 or TRBV12-4 to TRBJ1-2, with D possibly TRBD1 on 6 matching bases. The CDR3 spans 14 residues. The V end lost 7 bases, the J end lost 4 bases, and 16 bases lay between the germline ends. The CDR3 reads CASTHRDVIYGYTF. DNA of the CDR3: TGTGCCAGCACCCACAGGGATGTAATCTATGGCTACACCTTC.

This clonotype has only a few counts. CDR3 region: CSVSGGLAGGSYEQYF. The CDR3 bases are TGCAGCGTTTCGGGAGGGCTAGCGGGAGGCTCCTACGAGCAGTACTTC. The rearrangement links TRBV29-1 to TRBJ2-7; 11 bases fit TRBD2. The CDR3 runs to 16 residues. Per the germline V gene, CDR1 is SQVTM and CDR2 is ANQGSEA. After removal of 5 bases from V and 0 bases from J, the junction contained 9 bases not matched to a gene.

This clonotype occurred many times. The chain is built from TRBV6-2 or TRBV6-3 and TRBJ2-7; TRBD2 agrees at 10 bases. The CDR3 length is 15 residues. CDR1 and CDR2 from the germline V gene are MNHEY and SVGEGT. V lost 3 bases, J lost 6 bases, and 8 bases stayed unmatched. The CDR3 loop is CASSYPGTSVFEQYF. CDR3 bases: TGTGCCAGCAGTTATCCCGGGACTAGCGTATTCGAGCAGTACTTC.

This chain joins TRBV20-1 and TRBJ2-7; D is unclear. V was pared by 0 bases and J by 4 bases, with 16 bases between. The CDR3 runs to 15 residues. Germline CDR1 reads DFQATT; CDR2 reads SNEGSKA (reference sequence). The CDR3 sequence is CSARDVRRLGYEQYF. The CDR3 bases are TGCAGTGCTAGAGATGTTCGCAGGTTAGGGTACGAGCAGTACTTC.

A few counts support this clonotype. The chain uses TRBV5-6 and TRBJ1-1; 7 bases are a match to TRBD1. The CDR3 is 16 amino acids. V lost 4 bases, J lost 3 bases, and 12 bases stayed unmatched. CDR1 SGHDT and CDR2 YYEEEE come from the germline V gene. CDR3 bases: TGTGCCAGCAGCCAGACAGGGCCCGGCGGGGACACTGAAGCTTTCTTT. The encoded protein is CASSQTGPGGDTEAFF.

The rearrangement uses TRBV2 and TRBJ2-3, with D uncertain. This CDR3 spans 12 amino acids. Deletions cut 5 bases from V and 1 base from J, with 4 bases between. Germline V gene data show CDR1 as SNHLY and CDR2 as FYNNEI. In DNA form, the CDR3 reads TGTGCCAGCAGTACTCGCACAGATACGCAGTATTTT. It encodes CASSTRTDTQYF. Filled out from reference TRBV2 and TRBJ2-3, the complete variable domain reads EPEVTQTPSHQVTQMGQEVILRCVPISNHLYFYWYRQILGQKVEFLVSFYNNEISEKSEIFDDQFSVERPDGSNFTLKIRSTKLEDSAMYFCASSTRTDTQYFGPGTRLTVL.

This clonotype came up many times. V usage is TRBV28 and J usage is TRBJ2-7; TRBD2 might be the D (6 bases). CDR1 and CDR2 (germline): MDHEN, SYDVKM. V lost 8 bases, J lost 2 bases, and 19 bases lay in between. The CDR3 spans 15 residues. CDR3 sequence reads: CASRRNGGSTYEQYF. CDR3 DNA sequence: TGTGCCAGCCGCCGAAACGGGGGAAGTACCTACGAGCAGTACTTC.

This chain connects TRBV6-5 to TRBJ1-2, with 8 nucleotides matching TRBD1. Trimming took 5 bases from V and 2 from J; bases not matched to a gene: 7. In germline, CDR1 is MNHEY, CDR2 SVGAGI. The CDR3 is made up of 15 amino acids. CDR3 DNA: TGTGCCAGCAGTCCACCGGGACAGGCCAACTATGGCTACACCTTC. Translated: CASSPPGQANYGYTF.

This clonotype was detected ten times or more. The rearrangement links TRBV29-1 to TRBJ2-3; D call uncertain. Trimming left V 4 bases short and J 1 base short, with 12 bases between. Germline CDR1 reads SQVTM; CDR2 reads ANQGSEA. The CDR3 covers 14 residues. The CDR3: CSVGGRGGTDTQYF. CDR3 coding DNA: TGCAGCGTTGGCGGTAGAGGCGGCACAGATACGCAGTATTTT.

The J gene is TRBJ1-2, the V gene TRBV2, with 7 positions matching TRBD1. Per germline, CDR1 SNHLY and CDR2 FYNNEI. CDR3 length equals 14 residues. V shed 4 bases and J 3 bases; nucleotides not matched to a gene: 5. CDR3 amino acids: CASSVAGGDYGYTF. The CDR3 DNA reads TGTGCCAGCAGTGTGGCAGGGGGGGACTATGGCTACACCTTC.

J is TRBJ1-5 and V is TRBV6-5; 7 bases line up with TRBD1. The germline gives CDR1 MNHEY, CDR2 SVGAGI. CDR3 length: 14 amino acids. J gave up 8 bases and V 5 bases, and 9 bases lay outside the gene matches. CDR3 sequence: CASSAQGGSEPQHF. DNA of the CDR3: TGTGCCAGCAGTGCCCAGGGGGGGAGTGAGCCCCAGCATTTT.